Below, 19 T cell receptor beta chains from the same sample are listed, as sequenced in a study of early T cells in non-severe SARS-CoV-2 infection. TCRdb redid the calling of the 5' RACE reads with MiXCR, one entry per CDR3 protein. The table records 59,000 or so distinct CDR3 sequences, 10% to 15% of them present only once. The sequenced sample was whole blood, obtained at baseline. The receptors were gathered from an adult who was a healthcare worker with PCR-confirmed SARS-CoV-2 infection or an uninfected control (not recorded which).

This clonotype came up many times. The chain couples TRBV7-2 to TRBJ1-5; unclear D gene. Deletions cut 4 bases from V and 5 bases from J, with 12 bases between. CDR3 length: 14 residues. From germline, CDR1 is SGHTA and CDR2 FQGNSA. CDR3 nucleotide sequence: TGTGCCAGCAGCTCCTACAGTAAGGATCAGCCCCAGCATTTT. Protein sequence: CASSSYSKDQPQHF.

Only a few counts were recorded for this clonotype. The J gene is TRBJ1-6, the V gene TRBV7-9, with a weak D call TRBD1 (5 bases). CDR1 is SEHNR and CDR2 is FQNEAQ in the germline V gene (reference sequence). This CDR3 region has 13 residues. V lost 6 bases to trimming and J lost 15 bases, with 18 bases between them. CDR3 coding DNA: TGTGCCAGCAGTCAAGGGGCGGGCCTTCACCTCCACTTT. Translation: CASSQGAGLHLHF.

This chain links TRBV6-2 or TRBV6-3 with TRBJ1-5; D not certain. The CDR3 extends over 14 amino acids. Trimming stripped 5 bases from V and 10 bases from J, with 18 bases between. Germline-derived CDR1 and CDR2 are MNHEY and SVGEGT. The DNA for the CDR3 is TGTGCCAGCAGTCCCCTAGACTCCACACTACCCCAGCATTTT. This codes for CASSPLDSTLPQHF.

This clonotype was seen repeatedly, ten times or more. J is TRBJ1-4 and V is TRBV12-3 or TRBV12-4; D is ambiguous. CDR3 length: 15 residues. Trimming pared 6 bases from V and 4 bases from J, leaving 15 bases between. The chain's CDR3 is CASSQQKFDNEKLFF. The CDR3, as DNA: TGTGCCAGCAGCCAACAGAAGTTTGATAATGAAAAACTGTTTTTT.

In its sample, this clonotype was seen a few times. The chain recombines TRBV30 with TRBJ2-1, with D uncertain. Per the germline V gene, CDR1 is GTSNPN and CDR2 is SVGIG (reference sequence). The CDR3 is 15 residues long. Trimming removed 3 bases at V and 0 bases at J, with 12 bases between. CDR3 sequence reads: CAWRPDLTSYNEQFF. The CDR3 nucleotides are TGTGCCTGGAGGCCGGACCTTACCTCCTACAATGAGCAGTTCTTC.

This clonotype has a count of ten or more. V gene TRBV7-9 combines with J gene TRBJ1-1; D remains ambiguous. Trimming removed 4 bases at V and 4 bases at J, with 13 bases between. Germline CDR1 is SEHNR and CDR2 is FQNEAQ (reference sequence). This CDR3 comprises 14 residues. The CDR3 bases are TGTGCCAGCAGCTCCCCTGGACGGAGCACTGAAGCTTTCTTT. This codes for CASSSPGRSTEAFF.

A few counts support this clonotype. The chain is built from TRBV6-6 and TRBJ2-6; perhaps TRBD1 as D (6 bases). Trimming shortened V by 7 bases and J by 3 bases, and 10 bases separated the two germline ends. CDR1 and CDR2 from the germline V gene are MNHNY and SVGAGI (reference sequence). CDR3 size: 14 residues. The DNA for the CDR3 is TGTGCCAGCAAAACAGGGCTTGGGGCCAACGTCCTGACTTTC. Translation: CASKTGLGANVLTF.

This clonotype was detected only a few times. This chain uses TRBV20-1 with TRBJ2-1; 8 bases fit TRBD2. Germline trimming cut 6 bases from V and 5 bases from J; bases unmatched to any gene: 12. Germline V CDR1 and CDR2: DFQATT, SNEGSKA (reference sequence). CDR3 length: 15 residues. CDR3 region: CSARPGTRLNNEQFF. The CDR3 DNA is TGCAGTGCACGTCCCGGGACTAGGCTGAACAATGAGCAGTTCTTC.

This clonotype was recorded a few times. This chain joins TRBV20-1 and TRBJ2-1; 7 bases are shared with TRBD2. The V gene end was trimmed by 6 bases and the J gene end by 5 bases; junction bases not matched to a gene: 4. Germline assignment: CDR1 DFQATT and CDR2 SNEGSKA (reference sequence). The CDR3 spans 12 residues. This CDR3 reads CSATSLNNEQFF. The CDR3 bases are TGCAGTGCGACTAGCCTTAACAATGAGCAGTTCTTC.

This clonotype occurred many times. V usage is TRBV12-3 or TRBV12-4 and J usage is TRBJ1-1; maybe TRBD1 (6 bases). With 3 bases removed from V and 10 bases from J, the gap between germline ends came to 12 bases. CDR3 length equals 12 residues. CDR3 sequence (DNA): TGTGCCAGCAGTTTTAGTGAAGGGGGAGCTTTCTTT. Its protein is CASSFSEGGAFF.

This clonotype was seen only a few times. The J gene is TRBJ2-4, the V gene TRBV5-1; TRBD2 aligns across 8 bases. V shed 4 bases and J 8 bases; nucleotides not matched to a gene: 5. This CDR3 spans 13 amino acids. From germline, CDR1 is SGHRS and CDR2 YFSETQ. CDR3: CASSPSAGDIQYF. The CDR3 DNA follows: TGCGCCAGCAGCCCCTCAGCGGGAGACATTCAGTACTTC.

The rearrangement links TRBV7-2 to TRBJ1-1; D is perhaps TRBD1 (6 bases). Germline loops: CDR1 SGHTA, CDR2 FQGNSA. The CDR3 loop spans 14 amino acids. V gave up 0 bases and J gave up 11 bases, with 16 bases separating them. DNA for the CDR3: TGTGCCAGCAGCTTAGCCCTCTGGGGGCCGGCTGCTTTCTTT. As protein: CASSLALWGPAAFF.

This clonotype was counted only a few times. The chain couples TRBV20-1 to TRBJ2-3, with TRBD2 matching over 11 bases. Germline CDR1 is DFQATT and CDR2 is SNEGSKA (reference sequence). The CDR3 covers 16 residues. The V gene end was trimmed by 1 base and the J gene end by 2 bases; junction bases not matched to a gene: 5. The CDR3 here is CSARVPLAGVTDTQYF. In DNA, the CDR3 is TGCAGTGCTAGAGTTCCACTAGCGGGAGTCACAGATACGCAGTATTTT.

The chain recombines TRBV4-3 with TRBJ2-2; 9 bases are shared with TRBD2. V lost 1 base and J lost 7; bases outside the gene matches: 7. CDR1 LGHNA and CDR2 YSLEER come from the germline V gene. This CDR3 region has 16 residues. In nucleotides, the CDR3 is TGCGCCAGCAGCCAAGTCGACGTAGCGGGAGTCGGGGAGCTGTTTTTT. Its translation: CASSQVDVAGVGELFF.

The sample holds many counts of this clonotype. The chain uses TRBV24-1 and TRBJ1-5; D gene ambiguous. The CDR3 totals 13 residues. Germline V gene lookup returns CDR1 KGHDR and CDR2 SFDVKD. V was shortened by 5 bases and J by 3 bases, with 7 bases between the two germline ends. The CDR3 DNA sequence: TGTGCCACCAGTGCGCAGCACAATCAGCCCCAGCATTTT. This sequence encodes CATSAQHNQPQHF.

V gene TRBV7-8 combines with J gene TRBJ2-3, with 10 bases aligning to TRBD2. The V gene's germline CDR1 is SGHVS and CDR2 FQNEAQ. J was trimmed by 3 bases and V by 5 bases; bases with no gene match: 11. CDR3 size: 17 residues. The chain's CDR3 is CASSSNFLAGETDTQYF. In nucleotides, the CDR3 is TGTGCCAGCAGCAGCAACTTCCTAGCGGGAGAGACAGATACGCAGTATTTT.

This chain joins TRBV7-8 and TRBJ2-2, with 8 bases aligning to TRBD1. The CDR3 is made up of 15 amino acids. Germline V gene lookup returns CDR1 SGHVS and CDR2 FQNEAQ. The J segment lost 1 base and the V segment lost 4 bases, leaving 2 bases of the junction unmatched. The CDR3 DNA reads as TGTGCCAGCAGCTGGGACAGGATGAACACCGGGGAGCTGTTTTTT. The encoded protein is CASSWDRMNTGELFF.

CDR3 in DNA: TGCGCCAGCAGTAACTCTCCGTCCTACGAGCAGTACTTC. This gives the protein CASSNSPSYEQYF. V usage is TRBV10-1 and J usage is TRBJ2-7; D call uncertain. The CDR3 has 13 residues. CDR1 WNHNN and CDR2 SYGVQD come from the germline V gene (reference sequence). V was trimmed by 5 bases and J by 1 base, leaving 9 bases between them.

In its sample, this clonotype was seen a few times. V usage is TRBV4-3 and J usage is TRBJ1-1, with unresolved D. The CDR3 extends over 14 amino acids. With 4 bases removed from V and 4 bases from J, the gap between germline ends came to 13 bases. Germline V gene sequence: CDR1 LGHNA, CDR2 YSLEER. CDR3 DNA: TGCGCCAGCAGCCCCATTATTTCAGGCACTGAAGCTTTCTTT. Its protein is CASSPIISGTEAFF.